The T cell receptor (beta chain) described here comes from a study of T cell responses to AZD1222 COVID-19 vaccine. Repertoires were generated with immunoSEQ multiplex PCR, while TCRdb's copy carries only in-frame clones and drops some. In the table there are roughly 100,000 clones, about nine tenths of which are singletons. Per germline, CDR1 LGHDT and CDR2 YNNKEL (reference sequence). The CDR3 is made up of 16 amino acids. V lost 2 bases and J lost 5, with 16 bases in between. A word on this clone: Its antigen is as yet unknown.

Regarding the study as a whole: Only six or seven AZD1222 recipients tested seropositive at baseline.

The receptor comes from an adult in good health. The chain employs TRBV3-1 (or the pseudogene TRBV3-2) and TRBJ2-1; unclear D gene. Sample: peripheral blood, taken on day 0 of AZD1222 vaccination. CDR3 region: CASSQSLGRANNEQFF. The CDR3 coding sequence is TGTGCCAGCAGCCAAAGCCTAGGTCGCGCAAACAATGAGCAGTTCTTC.